This is a list of T cell receptor beta chains from one sample in a study of molecular identifiers for immune sequencing clone quantification. TCRdb called the PCR reads again in MiXCR, with one record for every CDR3 protein. The sample holds about 640,000 distinct CDR3 sequences, just under 20% seen once. The sample comprised naive CD8+ T cells from blood, with Jurkat cell RNA spiked in. The source of these receptors is a human donor in good health. Some libraries in this study had Jurkat cell RNA spiked in. Both conserved end residues are part of each CDR3. D genes are given only for firm matches. The size entry is marked missing in some rows and otherwise reads once, few, many or a size class.

j_call	d_call	v_call	clone_size	cdr3_aa	cdr3_nt
TRBJ2-7	TRBD2	TRBV5-6	-	CASSSIYAGVNEQYF	TGTGCCAGCAGCTCAATCTACGCGGGAGTCAATGAGCAGTACTTC
TRBJ1-4	-	TRBV12-3/TRBV12-4	-	CASSPSTGTGHEKLFF	TGTGCCAGCAGTCCCTCCACCGGGACGGGGCACGAAAAACTGTTTTTT
TRBJ2-5	-	TRBV12-3/TRBV12-4	-	CASSPNRIQYF	TGTGCCAGCAGCCCCAATAGAATCCAGTACTTC
TRBJ2-7	TRBD2	TRBV7-9	many	CARGGGRLHYEQYF	TGTGCCCGGGGGGGAGGGAGGCTACACTACGAGCAGTACTTC
TRBJ2-1	-	TRBV10-3	-	CAISGVLADEKLYNEQFF	TGTGCCATCAGTGGGGTTTTAGCAGACGAAAAACTATACAATGAGCAGTTCTTC
TRBJ1-1	-	TRBV12-3/TRBV12-4	many	CASSSPPKGPGAFF	TGTGCCAGCAGTTCCCCCCCGAAGGGGCCGGGGGCTTTCTTT
TRBJ2-7	TRBD2	TRBV20-1	many	CSARDSMSGLANYEQYF	TGCAGTGCCCGTGACTCCATGTCGGGACTAGCCAACTACGAGCAGTACTTC
TRBJ2-1	TRBD2	TRBV27	-	CASSWGTSGRVGEQFF	TGTGCCAGCAGTTGGGGGACTAGCGGGAGGGTAGGTGAGCAGTTCTTC
TRBJ2-2	TRBD2	TRBV27	once	CASSLASGVAVYTGELFF	TGTGCCAGCAGTCTTGCTAGCGGGGTCGCGGTATACACCGGGGAGCTGTTTTTT
TRBJ2-7	-	TRBV3-1	-	CASSQEGGPHEQYF	TGTGCCAGCAGCCAAGAGGGGGGGCCCCACGAGCAGTACTTC
TRBJ2-7	TRBD2	TRBV20-1	many	CSAMTSGIYEQYF	TGCAGTGCTATGACTAGCGGGATATACGAGCAGTACTTC
TRBJ2-1	TRBD2	TRBV14	-	CASSPASGSTVNEQFF	TGTGCCAGCAGCCCCGCTAGCGGGAGTACGGTGAATGAGCAGTTCTTC
TRBJ1-5	TRBD1	TRBV6-2/TRBV6-3	many	CASRVTGGDYKPQHF	TGTGCCAGCAGGGTGACAGGGGGCGATTATAAGCCCCAGCATTTT
TRBJ2-5	-	TRBV11-2	many	CASSFSVQGETQYF	TGTGCCAGCAGCTTTTCTGTACAGGGAGAGACCCAGTACTTC
TRBJ1-3	TRBD1	TRBV7-9	few	CASSPRDRRNTIYF	TGTGCCAGCAGCCCCCGGGACAGAAGAAACACCATATATTTT
TRBJ2-1	-	TRBV23-1	few	CASSQSCPSGVSGSYNEQFF	TGCGCCAGCAGTCAATCTTGTCCCTCCGGTGTTAGCGGCTCCTACAATGAGCAGTTCTTC
TRBJ2-2	-	TRBV13	many	CASSYGDNTGELFF	TGTGCCAGCAGCTACGGAGATAACACCGGGGAGCTGTTTTTT
TRBJ1-2	-	TRBV7-6	many	CASSPRSLLGGGYTF	TGTGCCAGCAGCCCCCGGTCATTACTGGGAGGAGGCTACACCTTC
TRBJ1-6	-	TRBV7-2	many	CASSLEGWGSPLHF	TGTGCCAGCAGCTTAGAAGGTTGGGGGTCACCCCTCCACTTT
TRBJ1-1	TRBD1	TRBV7-9	many	CASSLTGGLAEAFF	TGTGCCAGCAGTCTGACAGGGGGCTTGGCTGAAGCTTTCTTT
TRBJ2-1	-	TRBV3-1	-	CASSQERSPLLISLRDNEQFF	TGTGCCAGCAGCCAAGAACGGTCGCCCTTGTTGATCTCGCTGAGGGACAATGAGCAGTTCTTC
TRBJ2-3	-	TRBV28	many	CASSGPDTDTQYF	TGTGCCAGCAGCGGTCCCGACACAGATACGCAGTATTTT
TRBJ1-4	-	TRBV27	many	CASSIGVNEKLFF	TGTGCCAGCAGTATAGGGGTTAATGAAAAACTGTTTTTT
TRBJ1-4	-	TRBV4-3	many	CASSQEFTLNEKLFF	TGCGCCAGCAGCCAAGAATTCACACTTAATGAAAAACTGTTTTTT
TRBJ2-5	-	TRBV7-9	few	CASSLIGAANQETQYF	TGTGCCAGCAGCTTAATCGGGGCAGCCAACCAAGAGACCCAGTACTTC
TRBJ2-7	TRBD2	TRBV29-1	many	CSVREGYEQYF	TGCAGCGTCCGGGAGGGGTACGAGCAGTACTTC
TRBJ1-3	-	TRBV7-9	many	CACIKSGNTIYF	TGTGCCTGCATTAAGTCTGGAAACACCATATATTTT